This T cell receptor beta chain was profiled in a study of T cells in Graves' hyperthyroidism and ophthalmopathy. Study summary: The blood sample was taken at first diagnosis, before treatment began. Points from the study as a whole: Blood also contained most expanded thyroid clonotypes above 0.001.

To note about this clonotype: Its antigen is currently unknown.

Together with thyroid ultrasound, orbital computed tomography, serum thyroxine and TRAb, clinical symptoms were used for diagnoses. Amplified TCR beta CDR3 regions derived from RNA transcripts. When the TCR CDR3 underwent first-round RT-PCR, the HTBI primer set was used. MiXCR was run by TCRdb on the multiplex PCR reads, yielding one entry per CDR3 protein. The sample holds 500,000 or so distinct CDR3 sequences, 15% to 20% seen once. Losses at the gene ends were 0 bases for V and 4 bases for J; bases not matched to a gene: 9. CDR1 MGHRA and CDR2 YSYEKL come from the germline V gene. The CDR3 is 17 amino acids.

Sequenced material: blood. The chain uses TRBV4-1 and TRBJ1-2, with 9 bases fitting TRBD1. The clonotype was recovered from a woman between 18 and 29 years old with Graves' ophthalmopathy. In DNA form, the CDR3 reads TGCGCCAGCAGCCAAGAAACTCGGGGACAGGGTGGCTATGGCTACACCTTC. Residues: CASSQETRGQGGYGYTF.